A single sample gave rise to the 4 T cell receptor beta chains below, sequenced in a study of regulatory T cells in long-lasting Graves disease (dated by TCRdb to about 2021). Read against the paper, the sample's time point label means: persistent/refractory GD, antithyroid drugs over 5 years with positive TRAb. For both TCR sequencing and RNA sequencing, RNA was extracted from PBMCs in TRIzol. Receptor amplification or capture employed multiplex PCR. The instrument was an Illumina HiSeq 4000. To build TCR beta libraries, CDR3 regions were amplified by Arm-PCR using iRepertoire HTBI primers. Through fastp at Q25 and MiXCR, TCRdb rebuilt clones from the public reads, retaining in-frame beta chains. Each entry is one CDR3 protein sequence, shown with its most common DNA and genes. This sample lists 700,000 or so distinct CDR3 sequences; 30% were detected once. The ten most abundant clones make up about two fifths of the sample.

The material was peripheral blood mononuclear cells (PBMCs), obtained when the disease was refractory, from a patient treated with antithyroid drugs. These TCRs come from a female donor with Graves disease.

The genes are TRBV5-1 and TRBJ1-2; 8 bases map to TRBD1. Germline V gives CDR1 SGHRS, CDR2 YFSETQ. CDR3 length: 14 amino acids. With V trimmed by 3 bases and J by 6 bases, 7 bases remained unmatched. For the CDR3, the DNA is TGCGCCAGCAGCTGGCTCGACAGGGGCCATGGCTACACCTTC. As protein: CASSWLDRGHGYTF.

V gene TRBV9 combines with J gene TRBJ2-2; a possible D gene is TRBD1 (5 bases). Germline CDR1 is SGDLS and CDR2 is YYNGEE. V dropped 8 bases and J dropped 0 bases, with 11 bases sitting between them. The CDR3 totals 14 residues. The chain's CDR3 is CASAGIPNTGELFF. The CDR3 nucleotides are TGTGCCAGTGCAGGGATCCCGAACACCGGGGAGCTGTTTTTT.

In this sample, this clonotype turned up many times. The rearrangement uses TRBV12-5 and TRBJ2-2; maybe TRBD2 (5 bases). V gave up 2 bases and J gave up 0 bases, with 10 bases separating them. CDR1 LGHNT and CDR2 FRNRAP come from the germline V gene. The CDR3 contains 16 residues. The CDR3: CASGLIRSANTGELFF. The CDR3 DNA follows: TGTGCTAGTGGTTTGATACGTAGCGCGAACACCGGGGAGCTGTTTTTT.

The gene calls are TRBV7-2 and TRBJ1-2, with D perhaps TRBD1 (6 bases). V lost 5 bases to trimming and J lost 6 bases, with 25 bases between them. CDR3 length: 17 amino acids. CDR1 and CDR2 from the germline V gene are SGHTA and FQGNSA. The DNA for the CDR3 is TGTGCCAGCAGCCTCCTCCGGACAGCCCCCATGGGGGATGGCTACACCTTC. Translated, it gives CASSLLRTAPMGDGYTF.